This T cell receptor (beta chain) derives from a study of identical twins. Findings of the study overall: Insertions were fewer in abundant cord blood beta clonotypes, whereas memory repertoires showed none of this pattern.

In TCRdb, the 5' RACE reads were re-called with MiXCR into one record per CDR3 protein. The repertoire holds approximately 240,000 distinct CDR3 sequences, with more than 12% as singletons. This CDR3 contains 14 residues. V shed 5 bases and J 4 bases; nucleotides not matched to a gene: 8. The germline CDR1 and CDR2 sequences are SGHRS and YFSETQ. Remarks on this clonotype: What it recognizes is unknown.

The chain links TRBV5-1 to TRBJ2-7; TRBD1 matches at 8 bases. Sequencing was performed on memory (CD45RO+) T cells sorted from blood. The TCR comes from a woman aged 18 to 35 in good health. The CDR3 nucleotides are TGCGCCAGCAGTACGGCAGGGGGCAGGTACGAGCAGTACTTC. Residues: CASSTAGGRYEQYF.